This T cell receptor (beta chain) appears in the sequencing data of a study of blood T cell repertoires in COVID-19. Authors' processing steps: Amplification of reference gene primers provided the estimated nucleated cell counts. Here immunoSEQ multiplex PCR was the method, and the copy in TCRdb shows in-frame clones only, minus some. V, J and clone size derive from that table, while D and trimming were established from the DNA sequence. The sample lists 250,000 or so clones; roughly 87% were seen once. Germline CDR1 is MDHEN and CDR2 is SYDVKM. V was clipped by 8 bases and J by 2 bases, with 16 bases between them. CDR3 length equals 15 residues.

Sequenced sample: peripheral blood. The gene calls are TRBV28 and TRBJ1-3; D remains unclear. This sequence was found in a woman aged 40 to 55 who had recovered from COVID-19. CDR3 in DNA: TGTGCCAGCTACCCCGGTTCGGGGACTGGAAACACCATATATTTT. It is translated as CASYPGSGTGNTIYF.